These 22 T cell receptor beta chains were all obtained from the same sample, sequenced in a study of neurological immune-mediated disorders. Each CDR3 protein gets one entry after TCRdb re-called the 5' RACE reads with MiXCR. The table records 90,000 to 100,000 distinct CDR3 sequences, 3% to 4% of them present only once. Sequencing was done on a sample of PBMCs. The source of these receptors is a young woman with multiple sclerosis.

The table lists this clonotype with a few counts. The junction departs from the called germline gene at one end, perhaps through a read error. This rearrangement joins TRBV5-1 to TRBJ1-3; D gene uncertain. Germline V gene data show CDR1 as SGHRS and CDR2 as YFSETQ. CDR3 size: 12 residues. CDR3 sequence reads: CASSLAGKTIYF. As DNA, the CDR3 is TGCGCCAGCAGCTTGGCTGGAAAAACCATATATTTT.

This clonotype has ten or more counts. The chain has TRBV5-1 and TRBJ2-3, with D possibly TRBD2 on 5 matching bases. This CDR3 has 16 amino acids. The germline V gene encodes CDR1 SGHRS and CDR2 YFSETQ. Trimming cost V 0 bases and J 2 bases, with 13 bases left between them. CDR3 loop: CASSLDGKGDTDTQYF. The DNA for the CDR3 is TGCGCCAGCAGCTTGGACGGAAAGGGAGACACAGATACGCAGTATTTT.

This clonotype came up many times. The CDR3 sequence is CASSLPWDAGELFF. DNA for the CDR3: TGCGCCAGCAGCCTTCCTTGGGACGCCGGGGAGCTGTTTTTT. This chain connects TRBV10-2 to TRBJ2-2; TRBD1 or TRBD2 may be the D gene (5 bases each). Germline V gene data show CDR1 as WSHSY and CDR2 as SAAADI. The CDR3 spans 14 residues. V lost 6 bases, J lost 6 bases, and 14 bases lay in between.

In its sample, this clonotype was seen many times. The rearrangement links TRBV25-1 to TRBJ2-1, with TRBD2 matching 9 bases. The J segment lost 6 bases and the V segment lost 7 bases, leaving 13 bases of the junction unmatched. CDR1 is MGHDK, CDR2 SYGVNS, per germline. The CDR3 sequence is 16 residues long. CDR3 in DNA: TGTGCCAGCACCGAGGGGTTAGCGGGAGTAGGCAATGAGCAGTTCTTC. Protein: CASTEGLAGVGNEQFF.

This clonotype was observed many times. This chain connects TRBV20-1 to TRBJ1-4; 7 bases agree with TRBD1. Germline assignment: CDR1 DFQATT and CDR2 SNEGSKA (reference sequence). CDR3 length: 15 amino acids. V lost 3 bases, J lost 8 bases, and 12 bases stayed unmatched. CDR3 in amino acids: CSASRQGGFAEKLFF. The CDR3 region has the DNA TGCAGTGCTAGTCGTCAGGGGGGTTTCGCGGAAAAACTGTTTTTT.

This clonotype was counted ten times or more. The chain uses TRBV5-1 and TRBJ2-2; no clear D. The germline V and J ends were trimmed by 0 bases and 0 bases, with 9 bases remaining between them. CDR3 size: 16 residues. Germline lookup yields CDR1 SGHRS and CDR2 YFSETQ. The CDR3 DNA sequence: TGCGCCAGCAGCTTGGCTTATGTTCCGAACACCGGGGAGCTGTTTTTT. It encodes CASSLAYVPNTGELFF.

This clonotype was picked up many times. The chain recombines TRBV20-1 with TRBJ2-7, with 12 nucleotides matching TRBD2. V shed 5 bases, J shed 3 bases, and the junction held 14 bases outside the gene matches. The germline V gene has CDR1 DFQATT and CDR2 SNEGSKA (reference sequence). There are 17 residues in the CDR3. CDR3 nucleotides: TGCAGTGCTTCGACTAGCGGGAGATCTATTTGGGACTACGAGCAGTACTTC. This encodes CSASTSGRSIWDYEQYF.

This clonotype was seen many times. The chain recombines TRBV24-1 with TRBJ1-1; TRBD1 is a possible D gene (5 bases). Germline CDR1 and CDR2: KGHDR and SFDVKD. V lost 5 bases to trimming and J lost 6 bases, with 12 bases between them. This CDR3 region has 13 residues. The CDR3 DNA follows: TGTGCCACCAGTGTCGCAGGGTCGGCTGAAGCTTTCTTT. Translated: CATSVAGSAEAFF.

This clonotype was recorded at least ten times. The rearrangement links TRBV6-1 to TRBJ1-2, with D hard to call. The CDR3 consists of 13 residues. The germline V gene encodes CDR1 MNHNS and CDR2 SASEGT. Trimming cost V 2 bases and J 5 bases, with 9 bases left between them. The CDR3 sequence: CASSEQGGYGYTF. The CDR3 region has the DNA TGTGCCAGCAGTGAACAAGGTGGTTATGGCTACACCTTC.

The table lists this clonotype with a count of one. The rearrangement uses TRBV29-1 and TRBJ2-7; D is tentatively TRBD1 or TRBD2 (5 bases each). The CDR3 is made up of 10 amino acids. Germline V gene data show CDR1 as SQVTM and CDR2 as ANQGSEA. V was pared by 4 bases and J by 6 bases, with 7 bases between. The CDR3 coding sequence is TGCAGCGTTGGAGGGGCCGAGCAGTACTTC. Its protein is CSVGGAEQYF.

As for this clonotype: Just one base apart from a much larger clone, this may be a read error. The CDR3 is CASSLDRGEENQYF. As DNA, the CDR3 is TGTGCCAGCAGCTTGGACAGGGGGGAAGAGAACCAGTACTTC. The rearrangement joins TRBV7-9 to TRBJ2-5, with 10 nucleotides matching TRBD1. The germline gives CDR1 SEHNR, CDR2 FQNEAQ (reference sequence). The CDR3 spans 14 residues. Combining the CDR3 with reference TRBV7-9 and TRBJ2-5 gives the whole variable domain DTGVSQNPRHKITKRGQNVTFRCDPISEHNRLYWYRQTLGQGPEFLTYFQNEAQLEKSRLLSDRFSAERPKGSFSTLEIQRTEQGDSAMYLCASSLDRGEENQYFGPGTRLLVL.

This clonotype was seen repeatedly, ten times or more. The chain links TRBV5-1 to TRBJ2-1, with 7 bases that match TRBD1. Trimming cost V 3 bases and J 8 bases; bases outside gene matches: 8. There are 14 residues in the CDR3. Per germline, CDR1 SGHRS and CDR2 YFSETQ. The CDR3: CASSSGQLVDEQFF. CDR3 coding DNA: TGCGCCAGCAGCTCGGGACAGCTAGTGGATGAGCAGTTCTTC. The variable domain in full, completed from reference TRBV5-1 and TRBJ2-1, reads KAGVTQTPRYLIKTRGQQVTLSCSPISGHRSVSWYQQTPGQGLQFLFEYFSETQRNKGNFPGRFSGRQFSNSRSEMNVSTLELGDSALYLCASSSGQLVDEQFFGPGTRLTVL.

This clonotype was observed many times. CDR3 nucleotide sequence: TGCAGTGCTAGAGGTCACTTAGCCTACAATGAGCAGTTCTTC. It specifies CSARGHLAYNEQFF. V gene TRBV20-1 combines with J gene TRBJ2-1, with D uncertain. CDR1 is DFQATT and CDR2 is SNEGSKA in the germline V gene (reference sequence). Trimming removed 1 base at V and 2 bases at J, with 9 bases between. The CDR3 contains 14 residues.

This clonotype was observed many times. The chain joins TRBV5-1 to TRBJ2-7; no definite D call. Germline V gene data show CDR1 as SGHRS and CDR2 as YFSETQ. The CDR3 loop spans 13 amino acids. Trimming removed 0 bases at V and 2 bases at J, with 6 bases between. The chain's CDR3 is CASSLDRTYEQYF. In DNA, the CDR3 is TGCGCCAGCAGCTTGGACAGAACCTACGAGCAGTACTTC.

Many counts were recorded for this clonotype. V is TRBV6-6 and J is TRBJ2-1, with D maybe TRBD2 (5 bases). V gave up 7 bases and J gave up 5 bases, with 18 bases separating them. The CDR3 consists of 15 residues. In germline, CDR1 is MNHNY, CDR2 SVGAGI (reference sequence). The CDR3 nucleotides read TGTGCCAGCACCCCCGGGTGGGGAGAGGACAATGAGCAGTTCTTC. Translation: CASTPGWGEDNEQFF.

This clonotype appeared many times. J is TRBJ2-5 and V is TRBV5-1; weak D call: TRBD1 (5 bases). The length of the CDR3 is 16 residues. Germline CDR1 and CDR2: SGHRS and YFSETQ. Trimming left V 2 bases short and J 5 bases short, with 19 bases between. In DNA form, the CDR3 reads TGCGCCAGCAGCTTAAATGTCCAGGGCTTAAGGGAGACCCAGTACTTC. The encoded protein is CASSLNVQGLRETQYF.

This clonotype was recorded many times. The gene calls are TRBV7-2 and TRBJ2-1, with 13 bases matching TRBD2. The V and J ends lost 6 bases and 6 bases, in that order; junction bases with no gene match: 5. The V gene's germline CDR1 is SGHTA and CDR2 FQGNSA. The CDR3 runs 15 residues. The CDR3 region is CASRATSGRANEQFF. Written as DNA, the CDR3 is TGTGCCAGCAGAGCTACTAGCGGGAGGGCCAATGAGCAGTTCTTC. The whole variable domain, remainder taken from reference TRBV7-2 and TRBJ2-1, is GAGVSQSPSNKVTEKGKDVELRCDPISGHTALYWYRQSLGQGLEFLIYFQGNSAPDKSGLPSDRFSAERTGGSVSTLTIQRTQQEDSAVYLCASRATSGRANEQFFGPGTRLTVL.

This clonotype appeared many times. The chain links TRBV6-5 to TRBJ2-7; TRBD1 or TRBD2 may be the D gene (5 bases each). Deletions cut 1 base from V and 0 bases from J, with 13 bases between. Germline V gene lookup returns CDR1 MNHEY and CDR2 SVGAGI. The CDR3 sequence is 16 residues long. The CDR3 protein is CASSYFGTGISYEQYF. CDR3 DNA: TGTGCCAGCAGTTACTTCGGGACGGGGATCTCCTACGAGCAGTACTTC.

This clonotype was seen only a few times. One base away lies a much larger clone, so this may be a sequencing read error. The rearrangement joins TRBV14 to TRBJ2-2; D not certain. V was cut by 0 bases and J by 5 bases, with 13 bases left in between. The germline gives CDR1 SGHDN, CDR2 FVKESK. This CDR3 is built from 16 residues. CDR3 protein: CASSQDPGIRTGELFF. In DNA form, the CDR3 reads TGTGCCAGCAGCCAAGATCCCGGCATCAGGACCGGGGAGCTGTTTTTT. Using reference TRBV14 and TRBJ2-2 for the parts outside the CDR3, the full variable domain is EAGVTQFPSHSVIEKGQTVTLRCDPISGHDNLYWYRRVMGKEIKFLLHFVKESKQDESGMPNNRFLAERTGGTYSTLKVQPAELEDSGVYFCASSQDPGIRTGELFFGEGSRLTVL.

This clonotype showed up many times. The chain joins TRBV12-3 or TRBV12-4 to TRBJ2-1; D is ambiguous. The CDR3 length is 13 residues. V was shortened by 3 bases and J by 5 bases, with 8 bases between the two germline ends. As DNA, the CDR3 is TGTGCCAGCAGTTTTTCGGCTAACAATGAGCAGTTCTTC. It codes for CASSFSANNEQFF.

The sample holds many counts of this clonotype. The chain has TRBV10-3 and TRBJ1-2; D is uncertain. V dropped 4 bases and J dropped 6 bases, with 21 bases sitting between them. From germline, CDR1 is ENHRY and CDR2 SYGVKD. This CDR3 comprises 16 residues. CDR3 amino acids: CAISGPVAGKGDGYTF. CDR3 DNA: TGTGCCATCAGTGGGCCAGTAGCGGGGAAGGGTGATGGCTACACCTTC.

In this sample, this clonotype turned up a few times. The V gene is TRBV20-1, the J gene TRBJ1-1, with D hard to call. CDR3 length equals 13 residues. The germline V and J ends were trimmed by 6 bases and 14 bases, with 25 bases remaining between them. CDR1 DFQATT and CDR2 SNEGSKA come from the germline V gene (reference sequence). CDR3 in DNA: TGCAGTGCAAGGATATACGAAGCTACTACTGAATTCTTT. Encoded protein: CSARIYEATTEFF.